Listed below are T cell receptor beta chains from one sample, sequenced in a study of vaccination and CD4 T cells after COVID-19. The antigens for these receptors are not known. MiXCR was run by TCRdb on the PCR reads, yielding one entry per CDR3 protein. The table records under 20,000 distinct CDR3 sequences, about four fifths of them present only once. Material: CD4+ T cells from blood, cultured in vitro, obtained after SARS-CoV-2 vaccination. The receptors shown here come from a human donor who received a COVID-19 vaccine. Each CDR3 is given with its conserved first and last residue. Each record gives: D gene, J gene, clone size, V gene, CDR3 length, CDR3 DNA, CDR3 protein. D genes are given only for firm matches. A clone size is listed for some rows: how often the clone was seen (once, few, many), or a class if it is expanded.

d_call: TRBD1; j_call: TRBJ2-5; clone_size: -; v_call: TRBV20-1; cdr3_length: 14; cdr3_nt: TGCAGTGCTGGGGACAGGGAGGGTATAGAGACCCAGTACTTC; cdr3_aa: CSAGDREGIETQYF
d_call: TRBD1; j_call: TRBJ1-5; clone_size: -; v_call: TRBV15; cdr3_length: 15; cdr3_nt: TGTGCCACCTGGGCCGGGACAGGCCTCAATCAGCCCCAGCATTTT; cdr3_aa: CATWAGTGLNQPQHF
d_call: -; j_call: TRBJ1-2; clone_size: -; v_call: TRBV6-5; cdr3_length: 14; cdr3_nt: TGTGCCAGCAGTTACTCGAGCAGGGAAAATGGCTACACCTTC; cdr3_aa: CASSYSSRENGYTF
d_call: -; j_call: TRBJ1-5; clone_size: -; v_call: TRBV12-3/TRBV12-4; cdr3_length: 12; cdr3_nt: TGTGCCAGCAGTTTCGAGGGTCGACCCCAGCATTTT; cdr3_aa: CASSFEGRPQHF
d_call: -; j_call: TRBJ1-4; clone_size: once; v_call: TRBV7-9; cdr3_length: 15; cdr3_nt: TGTGCCAGCAGCTCCCGACAGACGCCCATCGAAAAACTGTTTTTT; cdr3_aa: CASSSRQTPIEKLFF
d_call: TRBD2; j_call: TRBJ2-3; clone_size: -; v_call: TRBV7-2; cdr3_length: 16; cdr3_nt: TGTGCCAGCAGCCCACTAGCGGGGGGGCCCTCAGATACGCAGTATTTT; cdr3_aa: CASSPLAGGPSDTQYF
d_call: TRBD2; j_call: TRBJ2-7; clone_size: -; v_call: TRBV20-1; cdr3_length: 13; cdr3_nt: TGCAGTGCTCAGACTAGCGGGTCCTACGAGCAGTACTTC; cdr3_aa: CSAQTSGSYEQYF
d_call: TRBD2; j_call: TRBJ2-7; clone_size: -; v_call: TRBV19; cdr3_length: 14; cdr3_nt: TGTGCCAGTAGTAAGGCGGGGGGACCCTACGAGCAGTACTTC; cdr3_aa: CASSKAGGPYEQYF
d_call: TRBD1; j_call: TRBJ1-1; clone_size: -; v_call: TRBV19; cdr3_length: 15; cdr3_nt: TGTGCCAGTAGTATAGAAAGGACAGGGGACACTGAAGCTTTCTTT; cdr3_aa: CASSIERTGDTEAFF
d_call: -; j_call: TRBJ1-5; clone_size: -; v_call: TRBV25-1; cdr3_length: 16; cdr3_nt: TGTGCCAGCAGTGAATATAGGGTAAAGGGCAATCAGCCCCAGCATTTT; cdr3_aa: CASSEYRVKGNQPQHF
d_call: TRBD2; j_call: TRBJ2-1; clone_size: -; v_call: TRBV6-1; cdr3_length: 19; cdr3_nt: TGTGCCAGCAGAAAGAACGGGCCGCCCGGGACTAGAGGTCCCATAGGGCAGTTCTTC; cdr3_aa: CASRKNGPPGTRGPIGQFF
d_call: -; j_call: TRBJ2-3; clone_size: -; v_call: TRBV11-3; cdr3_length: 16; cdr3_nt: TGTGCCAGCAGCTTAGGCGGGGCAAGGTTCACAGATACGCAGTATTTT; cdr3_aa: CASSLGGARFTDTQYF
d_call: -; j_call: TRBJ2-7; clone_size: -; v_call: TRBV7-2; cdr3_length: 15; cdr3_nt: TGTGCCAGCAGCTCCCGACAGGGAGGACTCTACGAGCAGTACTTC; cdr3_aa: CASSSRQGGLYEQYF
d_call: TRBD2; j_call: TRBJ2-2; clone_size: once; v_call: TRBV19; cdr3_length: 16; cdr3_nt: TGTGCCACCTCACTAGCGGGGGGGACGAACACCGGGGAGCTGTTTTTT; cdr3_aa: CATSLAGGTNTGELFF
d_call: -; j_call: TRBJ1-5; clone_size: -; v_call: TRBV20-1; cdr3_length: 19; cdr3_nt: TGCAGTGCTAGAGAAGGCGCTCAGCTAGGTCCCTTGGGCAATCAGCCCCAGCATTTT; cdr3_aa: CSAREGAQLGPLGNQPQHF
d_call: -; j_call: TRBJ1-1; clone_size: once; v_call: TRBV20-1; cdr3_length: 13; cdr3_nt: TGCAGTGCTAGTAAAGTACAGAACACTGAAGCTTTCTTT; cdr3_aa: CSASKVQNTEAFF
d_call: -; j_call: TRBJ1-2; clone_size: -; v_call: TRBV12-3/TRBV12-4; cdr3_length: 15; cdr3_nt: TGTGCCAGCAGTCCGGGGGACTCCCGTAACTATGGCTACACCTTC; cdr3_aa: CASSPGDSRNYGYTF
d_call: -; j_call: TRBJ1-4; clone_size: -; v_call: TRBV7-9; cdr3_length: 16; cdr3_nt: TGTGCCAGCAGCTTACGAGGGGGGTATGCTAATGAAAAACTGTTTTTT; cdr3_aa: CASSLRGGYANEKLFF
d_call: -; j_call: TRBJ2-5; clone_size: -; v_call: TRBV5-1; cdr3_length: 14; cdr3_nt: TGCGCCAGCAGTTCGACGTCGGTTCAAGAGACCCAGTACTTC; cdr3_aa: CASSSTSVQETQYF
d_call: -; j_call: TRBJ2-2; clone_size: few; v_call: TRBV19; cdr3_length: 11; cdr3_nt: TGTGCCAGTAGTCGTACCGGGGAGCTGTTTTTT; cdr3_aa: CASSRTGELFF
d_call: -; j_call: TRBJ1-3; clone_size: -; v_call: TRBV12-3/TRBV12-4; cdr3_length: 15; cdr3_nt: TGTGCCAGCAGCCTGATAGTGAGCTCTGGAAACACCATATATTTT; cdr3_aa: CASSLIVSSGNTIYF
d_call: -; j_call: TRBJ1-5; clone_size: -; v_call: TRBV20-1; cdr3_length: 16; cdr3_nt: TGCAGTGCTAGAGATGACAGGTTCCTTAGCAATCAGCCCCAGCATTTT; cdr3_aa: CSARDDRFLSNQPQHF
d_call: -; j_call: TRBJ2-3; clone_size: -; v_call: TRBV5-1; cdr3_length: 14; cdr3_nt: TGCGCCAGCAGCTTGGCAGGGGGGGAAGATACGCAGTATTTT; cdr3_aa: CASSLAGGEDTQYF
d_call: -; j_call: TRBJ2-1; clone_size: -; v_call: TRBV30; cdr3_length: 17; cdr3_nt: TGTGCCTGGACCACAGGGCAATCCTCCTTCTCCTACAATGAGCAGTTCTTC; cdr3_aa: CAWTTGQSSFSYNEQFF
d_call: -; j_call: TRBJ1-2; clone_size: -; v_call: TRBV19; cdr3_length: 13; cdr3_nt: TGTGCCAGTAGCGGGGCCCCTAACTATGGCTACACCTTC; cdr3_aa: CASSGAPNYGYTF
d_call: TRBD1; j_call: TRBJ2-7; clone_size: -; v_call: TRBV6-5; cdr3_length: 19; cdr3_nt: TGTGCCAGCAGTTCCCAAATTTACCGAGGACAGGCTTCTTCCTACGAGCAGTACTTC; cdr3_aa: CASSSQIYRGQASSYEQYF
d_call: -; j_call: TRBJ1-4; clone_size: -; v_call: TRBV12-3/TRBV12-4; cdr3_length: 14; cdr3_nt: TGTGCCAGCAGTTCCATGCCTCTTGGGGAAAAACTGTTTTTT; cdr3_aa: CASSSMPLGEKLFF
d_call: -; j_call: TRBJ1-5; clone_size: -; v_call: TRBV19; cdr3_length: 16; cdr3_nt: TGTGCCAGTAGGCCTGCCGGGTCTAGGGGCAATCAGCCCCAGCATTTT; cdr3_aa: CASRPAGSRGNQPQHF
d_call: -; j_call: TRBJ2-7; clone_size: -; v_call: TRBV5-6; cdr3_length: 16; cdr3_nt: TGTGCCAGCAGCTCAACGGACGGGTCAGGGGAGTACGAGCAGTACTTC; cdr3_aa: CASSSTDGSGEYEQYF
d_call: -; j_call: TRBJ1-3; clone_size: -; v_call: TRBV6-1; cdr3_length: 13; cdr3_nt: TGTGCCAGCAGTGAAGCCCCACGAAACACCATATATTTT; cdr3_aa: CASSEAPRNTIYF
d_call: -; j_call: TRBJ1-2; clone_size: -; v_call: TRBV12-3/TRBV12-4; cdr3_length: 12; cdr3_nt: TGTGCCAGCGGGGTCATGGGCTATGGCTACACCTTC; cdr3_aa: CASGVMGYGYTF
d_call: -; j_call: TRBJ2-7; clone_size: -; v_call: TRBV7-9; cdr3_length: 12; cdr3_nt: TGTGCCAGCAGCTTACGTAACTACGAGCAGTACTTC; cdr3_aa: CASSLRNYEQYF
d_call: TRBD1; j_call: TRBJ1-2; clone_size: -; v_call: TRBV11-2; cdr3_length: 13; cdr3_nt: TGTGCCAGCAGCTGGGGACAGGGGAGTGGCTACACCTTC; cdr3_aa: CASSWGQGSGYTF
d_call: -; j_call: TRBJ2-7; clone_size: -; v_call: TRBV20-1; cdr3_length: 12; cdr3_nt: TGCAGTGCTAGAGTAGGAGCTTACGAGCAGTACTTC; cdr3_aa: CSARVGAYEQYF
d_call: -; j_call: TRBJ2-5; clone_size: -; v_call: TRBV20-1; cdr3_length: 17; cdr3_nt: TGCAGTGCTAGAGATGGGTGGTATGGGGAATCCCAAGAGACCCAGTACTTC; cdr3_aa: CSARDGWYGESQETQYF
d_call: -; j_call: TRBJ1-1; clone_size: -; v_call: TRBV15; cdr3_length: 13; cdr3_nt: TGTGCCACCAGCAGAGATCTGGGCTCTGAAGCTTTCTTT; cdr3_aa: CATSRDLGSEAFF
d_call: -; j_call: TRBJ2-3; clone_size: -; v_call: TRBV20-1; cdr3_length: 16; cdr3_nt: TGCAGTGCCAGAGACCGCCGACAGCTCCACACAGATACGCAGTATTTT; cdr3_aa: CSARDRRQLHTDTQYF
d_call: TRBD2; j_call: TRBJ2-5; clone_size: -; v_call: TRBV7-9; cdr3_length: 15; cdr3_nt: TGTGCCAGCAGCCACCGGGGGGTCCCTGAAGAGACCCAGTACTTC; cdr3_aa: CASSHRGVPEETQYF
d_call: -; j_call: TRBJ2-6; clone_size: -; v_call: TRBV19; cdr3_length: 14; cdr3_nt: TGTGCCAGTAGTATGAGGACTGGGGCCAACGTCCTGACTTTC; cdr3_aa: CASSMRTGANVLTF
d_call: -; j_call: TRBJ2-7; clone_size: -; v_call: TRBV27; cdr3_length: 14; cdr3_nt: TGTGCCAGCAGTTTGAAGGGGGTTTCCTACGAGCAGTACTTC; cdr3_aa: CASSLKGVSYEQYF
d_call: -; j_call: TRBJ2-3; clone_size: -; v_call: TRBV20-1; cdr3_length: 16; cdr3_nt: TGCAGTGCTAGATACATGACGGGGGGCCGGGCAGATACGCAGTATTTT; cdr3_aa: CSARYMTGGRADTQYF
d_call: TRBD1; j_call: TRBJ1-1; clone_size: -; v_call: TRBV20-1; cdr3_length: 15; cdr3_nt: TGCAGTGCTAGAGCCTTCGACAGGGGAGGCACTGAAGCTTTCTTT; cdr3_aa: CSARAFDRGGTEAFF